The T cell receptor (beta chain) described here comes from a study of regulatory T cells in long-lasting Graves disease. For TCR beta, libraries came from iRepertoire HTBI primers and Arm-PCR of CDR3 regions. MiXCR, applied by TCRdb to the multiplex PCR reads, yields one record per CDR3 protein. This sample carries about 440,000 distinct CDR3 sequences, 16% of them seen once, and the ten largest clones take about 10%. Per germline, CDR1 DFQATT and CDR2 SNEGSKA (reference sequence). The CDR3 length is 16 residues. V was clipped by 0 bases and J by 3 bases; unmatched bases: 5. Time point denoted: newly diagnosed GD, antithyroid drugs for less than 3 months. The authors made the TCR library using RNA they extracted from PBMCs. This clonotype was recorded at least ten times. The same data also went into a second study, on T cells in Graves' hyperthyroidism and ophthalmopathy.

Source: peripheral blood mononuclear cells (PBMCs), taken at new diagnosis, from a patient treated with antithyroid drugs. The sequence came from a woman aged 30 to 39 with Graves disease. V usage is TRBV20-1 and J usage is TRBJ2-7; 13 nucleotides align to TRBD2. The CDR3 protein is CSARDPRTSGSYEQYF. The CDR3 coding sequence is TGCAGTGCTAGAGACCCCAGGACTAGCGGGAGCTACGAGCAGTACTTC.